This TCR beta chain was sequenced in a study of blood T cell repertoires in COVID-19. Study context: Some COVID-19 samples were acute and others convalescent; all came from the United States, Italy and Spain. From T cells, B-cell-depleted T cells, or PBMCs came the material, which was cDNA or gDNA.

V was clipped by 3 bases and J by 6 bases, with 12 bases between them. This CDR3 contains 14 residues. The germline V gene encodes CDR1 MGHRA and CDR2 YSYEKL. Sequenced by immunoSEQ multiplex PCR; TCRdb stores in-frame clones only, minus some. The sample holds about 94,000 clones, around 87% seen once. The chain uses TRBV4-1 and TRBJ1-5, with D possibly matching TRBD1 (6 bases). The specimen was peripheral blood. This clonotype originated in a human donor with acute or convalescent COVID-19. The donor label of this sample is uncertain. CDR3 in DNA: TGCGCCAGCAGCCATCCGCAGGGGAGTCAGCCCCAGCATTTT. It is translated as CASSHPQGSQPQHF.